This T cell receptor beta chain was documented in a study of T cell responses to AZD1222 COVID-19 vaccine. Overall study findings and caveats: In all cases, repertoires were sampled only after the peak T cell response. In the spike-specific TCR repertoire, nearly half reportedly target unmutated variant regions. Dominant at 160-218 and 743-854, vaccine-associated CD4 TCRs also spanned spike. The number of AZD1222 recipients seropositive at baseline was only five to seven.

The V gene lost 6 bases and the J gene lost 2 bases, with 17 bases spanning the gap. There are 15 residues in the CDR3. Germline values: CDR1 MNHEY, CDR2 SVGAGI. Clones were read by immunoSEQ multiplex PCR, and TCRdb kept only the in-frame ones, dropping some. The sample records some 98,000 clones, around 84% being singletons. Comment on this clone: Its specificity is unknown.

This sequence joins TRBV6-5 and TRBJ2-7; weak D call: TRBD1 (6 bases). The TCR originated in an adult who received the AZD1222 COVID-19 vaccine. The source material was peripheral blood, sampled 28 days after the second AZD1222 dose. The CDR3 DNA reads TGTGCCAGCAGGCGCCAATCGGACAGAGCCTACGAGCAGTACTTC. It specifies CASRRQSDRAYEQYF.